This T cell receptor beta chain is from a study of cytomegalovirus exposure and HLA in healthy donors (TCRdb year 2017). In the study overall: According to an earlier analysis of 550 to 750 of the donors, some 180 million T cells yielded 117 million unique TCR beta sequences and about 300 Gb of sequence data. Roughly 300 gigabases of sequencing data and approximately 85 million unique TCR sequences were included in an early release covering about 600 HLA-typed donors. Among the roughly 400 genotyped donors, approximately 81% belonged to the genetic ancestry cluster associated with self-reported Caucasian donors. The study was designed to test whether signatures of past pathogen exposure could be identified by cataloging public T cell receptors. The T cell repertoires of 666 subjects were profiled by immunosequencing and related to cytomegalovirus serostatus. Along with the roughly 670-subject first cohort, a separate validation cohort of about 110 different subjects was used. The study combined high-throughput TCR immunosequencing, statistical association of individual TCRs with disease status, and machine learning to predict cytomegalovirus infection status. A later analysis re-analyzed previously published TCR beta repertoires from approximately 700 donors and added high-resolution HLA genotyping to study TCR occurrence patterns. Rather than drawing on any new phenotypic data, the later analysis identified candidate immune exposures from TCR beta sequences and the way those sequences occurred across donors. In an earlier analysis of several hundred of the donors, high-throughput TCR beta sequencing was used to judge whether each TCR beta V gene segment behaved as functional or pseudogenic. Donor age, sex, ethnicity and CMV serostatus were collected together with the repertoire data. A later genetic analysis took genome-wide SNP genotypes for about 55% of the 666 donors and used that subset as a discovery cohort. Every repertoire in the discovery cohort had been generated on one and the same sequencing platform. Both class I and class II loci were covered by HLA typing, at four-digit resolution. Typing coverage differed by locus: A, B, C, DRB1 and DQB1 were typed in about 620-640 donors, DQA1 in 500 to 550, DPA1 in around 600, and DPB1 in roughly 470. Several DR-DQ haplotypes were handled as single units for association and clustering because linkage in the cohort was strong. Among 398 genotyped donors of the cohort, an average of roughly 240,000 unique TCR beta nucleotide sequences were sequenced per donor, around 20% of them non-productive.

Libraries were constructed by the immunoSEQ multiplex PCR assay. A mixture of 60 forward primers for TCR Vbeta segments and 13 reverse primers for TCR Jbeta segments was used in the multiplex PCR. Amplification of the CDR3 region of rearranged TCR beta genes was performed with a multiplex PCR assay on genomic DNA. The amplified TCR beta libraries were sequenced on the Illumina HiSeq System as 87-base-pair reads. As for the original processing: A later analysis counted some 80 million unique TCR beta chains across the 670 or so repertoires, and 9 million to 14 million of these chains were shared by at least two donors. To remove PCR and sequencing errors, raw reads were error-corrected and collapsed into unique sequences using a nearest-neighbor algorithm that merged closely related sequences. V, D and J gene segments were assigned by aligning CDR3 sequences to IMGT reference sequences. For a sequence to be retained, at least a six-nucleotide match to both a V gene segment and a J gene segment was required. Rearrangements were classified as productive when the CDR3 lacked stop codons and remained in frame with V and J, and all other rearrangements were classified as non-productive. Following IMGT convention, CDR3 was defined as the stretch from the second conserved V-encoded cysteine to the conserved J-encoded phenylalanine. In an earlier analysis of roughly 580 of the donors, sequences lacking an unambiguous match to a single V gene segment were excluded. An earlier analysis of approximately 590 of the donors classified V segments as functional when productive rearrangements were above 56.7% and as segregating when the standard deviation between donors was above 5%. To diagnose cytomegalovirus status from the catalog of TCR beta chain sequences, a statistical classification framework was built. In a later analysis, V and J genes were assigned by comparing TCR nucleotide sequences against IMGT/GENE-DB human TR gene sequences. A later analysis assigned CDR3 sequences and most-parsimonious VDJ recombination scenarios with the TCRdist pipeline. A later analysis defined each TCR beta chain by its CDR3 amino acid sequence plus V-gene family, and excluded reads lacking a unique V-gene family. To address suspected cross-contamination and a sequencing artifact, a later analysis removed a few hundred highly shared, low-generation-probability nucleotide sequences. A later analysis calculated a clonal expansion index for each public chain from normalized within-repertoire ranks of inferred template counts. In a later analysis, generation probabilities were computed with a VDJ recombination model fitted to out-of-frame rearrangements, and the resulting probabilities were checked against IGoR. Hypergeometric tests were used in a later analysis to score TCR-TCR, TCR-HLA and TCR-CMV co-occurrence, with a repertoire-size bias correction applied to the TCR pairs. To estimate false discovery rates, a later analysis permuted the HLA or CMV assignments 20 times. In a later analysis, co-occurring TCRs were grouped with DBSCAN, and TCRdist sequence similarity was added when clustering was performed within HLA-allele-positive subsets. For co-occurrence clustering, repertoires with fewer than 30,000 or more than 120,000 public chains were excluded, along with about five repertoires with anomalous nucleotide sharing. This is the immuneACCESS table as TCRdb keeps it, with only in-frame sequences that have V and J called. A part of the clones is gone; compared with another copy, unresolved V genes explain less than half, and the rest is unexplained. That table supplies the V and J calls and clone size; D and trimming were determined from the DNA. This sample holds 100,000 or so clones; roughly 15% were observed only once. Clones ranked in the top ten supply roughly 0.79% of the sample.

Worth noting for this clone: The specificity of this receptor is unknown. Per-nucleotide qualities are absent, and no much larger clonotype sits a single base away.

Study-wide conclusions, independent of this receptor: When HLA alleles, especially DR and DQ, strongly co-occurred, attributing TCR associations to individual alleles was difficult. Because counts were too low, around 18 rarely observed V segments, including chromosome 9 orphons, were left out of the earlier analysis of 500 to 650 of the donors. In an earlier analysis of approximately 600 of the donors, most TCR beta V segments were observed in productive rearrangements about 87% or about 30% of the time, broadly matching IMGT annotations. In a later genetic analysis, a missense DCLRE1C variant was associated with V-gene and J-gene trimming of TCR beta chains, and the association was replicated in an independent cohort. Because some donors lacked HLA typing at each locus, the association tests relied only on the typed subset. Most CMV-associated TCR beta chains appeared to be HLA-restricted in a later analysis, and the HLA associations seemed to be driven largely by CMV exposure. According to a later analysis, TCR association rates differed among HLA loci, with DRB1 alleles showing the most associated TCRs and HLA-C alleles showing the fewest. In the study, approximately 160 TCR beta chains were listed as associated with cytomegalovirus. It was suggested by the authors that the approach could potentially be generalized to other disease states and immunological phenotypes. Roughly uniform sequencing depth across donors was assumed in presence/absence analyses, although this assumption may not hold. Several of the top co-occurrence clusters appeared to be linked to parvovirus B19, influenza, CMV and Epstein-Barr virus, according to a later analysis. Cytomegalovirus status was reported to be diagnosed by the classifier with high specificity and sensitivity in both the original and validation cohorts. In vitro tests confirmed that three of the cytomegalovirus-associated TCR beta chains recognize cytomegalovirus antigens. Linkage disequilibrium might explain the correlated functional status among segregating V segments, but an unknown experimental factor could not be excluded. At a false discovery rate of 0.05, a later analysis linked roughly 17,000 TCR beta sequences to specific HLA alleles. For the cohort, immune exposure information was limited to CMV serostatus. Compared with the 666-donor mean, donors in an Asian-associated ancestry cluster had fewer N-insertions in productive TCRs, according to a later genetic analysis. The cohort was sequenced for TCR beta chains only, and without alpha or paired-chain data the features that could be detected were limited. Compared with equally common non-associated chains, HLA-associated TCR beta chains in a later analysis were more clonally expanded and had lower generation probabilities. A further reported finding was that TCR beta sequences accurately predicted the HLA-A and HLA-B alleles for most subjects in the first cohort. A group of highly shared sequence variants was considered likely to be a technical artifact of the sequencing pipeline. While some public TCRs were present in many individuals, most TCR sequences turned up only very rarely across donors.

The cohort was made up of hundreds of healthy bone marrow donors. All cohort members were sampled while nominally healthy, although unrecorded immune exposures were likely present. The donor tested CMV seronegative and was one of the 352 seronegative cohort members. A peripheral blood sample was provided by each donor, and peripheral blood mononuclear cells were used for TCR beta sequencing. Genomic DNA was extracted from the blood cell samples with the Qiagen DNeasy Blood Extraction Kit. This TCR was sampled from a female donor in good health and CMV-seronegative. The sample comprised PBMCs.

The DNA reads as follows: TGTGCCAGCAGCCTGACAGAGGCTAACTATGGCTACACCTTC. The encoded protein is CASSLTEANYGYTF. Recombination connected TRBV7-9 to TRBJ1-2; matching of 5 bases hints at TRBD1 as the D gene. The CDR3 has 14 amino acids, counting the end cysteine and phenylalanine. Kept here is only the CDR3 DNA, which spans 42 bases and is read in frame from base 1. Based on the germline V gene (reference sequence), the CDR1 and CDR2 sequences are SEHNR and FQNEAQ. Deletion took 5 bases off V and 0 bases off J, with a span of 10 bases between the germline ends.